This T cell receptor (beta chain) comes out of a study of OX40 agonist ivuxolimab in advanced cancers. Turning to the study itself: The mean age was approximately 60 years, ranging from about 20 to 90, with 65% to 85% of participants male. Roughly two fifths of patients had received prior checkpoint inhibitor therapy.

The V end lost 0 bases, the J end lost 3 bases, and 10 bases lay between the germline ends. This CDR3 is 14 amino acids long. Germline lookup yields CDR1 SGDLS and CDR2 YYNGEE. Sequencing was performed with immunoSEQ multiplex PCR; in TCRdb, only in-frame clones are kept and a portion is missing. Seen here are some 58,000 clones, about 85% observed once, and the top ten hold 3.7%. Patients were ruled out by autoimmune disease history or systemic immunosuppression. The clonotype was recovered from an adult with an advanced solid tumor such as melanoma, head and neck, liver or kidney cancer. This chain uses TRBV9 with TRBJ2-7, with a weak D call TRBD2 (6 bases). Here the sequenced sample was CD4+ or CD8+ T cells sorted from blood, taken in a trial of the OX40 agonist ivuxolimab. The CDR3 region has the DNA TGTGCCAGCAGCGTAGGGGGGGTTAGCTACGAGCAGTACTTC. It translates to CASSVGGVSYEQYF.